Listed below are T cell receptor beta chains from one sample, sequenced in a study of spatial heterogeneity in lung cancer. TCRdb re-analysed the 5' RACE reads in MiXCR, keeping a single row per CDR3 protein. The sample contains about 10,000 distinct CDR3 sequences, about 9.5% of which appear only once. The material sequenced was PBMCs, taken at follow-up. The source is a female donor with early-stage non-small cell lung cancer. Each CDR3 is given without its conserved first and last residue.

CDR3 protein: ASSLLAPSSYNEQF
V gene: TRBV7-6

CDR3 protein: ASSLVRLNEQF
V gene: TRBV5-1

CDR3 protein: ASSPGQTNTGELF
V gene: TRBV9

CDR3 protein: ATRRGLDDTQY
V gene: TRBV15

CDR3 protein: ASSVERDGEAVGSPLH
V gene: TRBV9

CDR3 protein: ASSQDGLAGVGETQY
V gene: TRBV4-3

CDR3 protein: ASSLVPGQEKQY
V gene: TRBV7-9

CDR3 protein: ATSDLTETTNTGELF
V gene: TRBV24-1

CDR3 protein: ASSLVGGSRRLTDTQY
V gene: TRBV5-1

CDR3 protein: ASSSVTGSPLH
V gene: TRBV7-9

CDR3 protein: ASSLDSGTGLRTDTQY
V gene: TRBV11-2

CDR3 protein: SARDLSRGGNQPQH
V gene: TRBV20-1

CDR3 protein: ASSFAIPYNEQF
V gene: TRBV28

CDR3 protein: ASSVGPSYNEQF
V gene: TRBV9

CDR3 protein: SARDYALLNTQY
V gene: TRBV20-1

CDR3 protein: ASSFPDSYEQY
V gene: TRBV7-2

CDR3 protein: ASSLAGGSGANVLT
V gene: TRBV11-3

CDR3 protein: ASSLGGLQPQH
V gene: TRBV12-3/TRBV12-4

CDR3 protein: ASSLGYTYEQY
V gene: TRBV7-3

CDR3 protein: ASSFFRSGSGLDTQY
V gene: TRBV28

CDR3 protein: ASSPGLGAETQY
V gene: TRBV7-9

CDR3 protein: SAREGGGGADTQY
V gene: TRBV20-1

CDR3 protein: SARSQGGRRDEQY
V gene: TRBV20-1

CDR3 protein: ASREISTDTQY
V gene: TRBV27

CDR3 protein: ASGTRGEAF
V gene: TRBV10-1

CDR3 protein: ASSPQTGLNTEAF
V gene: TRBV6-6

CDR3 protein: ASRSAEQY
V gene: TRBV6-2/TRBV6-3

CDR3 protein: ASSLTGQPAETQY
V gene: TRBV13

CDR3 protein: ASSFRETQY
V gene: TRBV5-1